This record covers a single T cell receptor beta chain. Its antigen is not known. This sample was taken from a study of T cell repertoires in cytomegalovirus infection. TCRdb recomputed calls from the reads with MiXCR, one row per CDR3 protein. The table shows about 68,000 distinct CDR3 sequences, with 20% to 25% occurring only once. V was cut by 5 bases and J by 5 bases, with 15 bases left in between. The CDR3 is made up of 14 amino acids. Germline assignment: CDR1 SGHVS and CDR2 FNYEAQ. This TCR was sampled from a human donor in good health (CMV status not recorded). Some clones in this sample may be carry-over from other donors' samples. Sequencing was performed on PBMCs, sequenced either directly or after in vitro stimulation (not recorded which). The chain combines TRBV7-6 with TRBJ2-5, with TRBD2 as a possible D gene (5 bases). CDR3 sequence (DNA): TGTGCCAGCAGCGCCGGACCCCGAGGGGAGACCCAGTACTTC. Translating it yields CASSAGPRGETQYF. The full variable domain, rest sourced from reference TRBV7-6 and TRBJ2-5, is GAGVSQSPRYKVTKRGQDVALRCDPISGHVSLYWYRQALGQGPEFLTYFNYEAQQDKSGLPNDRFSAERPEGSISTLTIQRTEQRDSAMYRCASSAGPRGETQYFGPGTRLLVL.